A selection of T cell receptor beta chains follows, all from one sample in a study of cytomegalovirus exposure and HLA in healthy donors. Method: immunoSEQ multiplex PCR; TCRdb's copy keeps in-frame clones and lacks some. Here the sample spans under 250,000 clones, approximately 87% being singletons. The material sequenced was PBMCs. These receptors came from a man aged 18 to 35 in good health and CMV-seronegative. CDR3s include the opening cysteine and the closing phenylalanine or tryptophan. The D gene is left open where the match is weak. For some rows the clone size is stated as once, few or many, or as a class when expanded; others skip it.

size	V	D	J	DNA	CDR3
NA	TRBV15	NA	TRBJ1-5	TGTGCCACCAGCGAACGCTCCGGGCAGCCCCAGCATTTT	CATSERSGQPQHF
NA	TRBV7-6	TRBD2	TRBJ2-3	TGTGCCAGCAGCCCTCTGGGGGGGATCACAGATACGCAGTATTTT	CASSPLGGITDTQYF
NA	TRBV10-3	TRBD2	TRBJ2-3	TGTGCCATCAGTGATGAGCGGGACGCAGATACGCAGTATTTT	CAISDERDADTQYF
NA	TRBV9	TRBD1	TRBJ2-5	TGTGCCAGCAGCGTATCAGGGGGCCCCTTAGAGACCCAGTACTTC	CASSVSGGPLETQYF
NA	TRBV4-3	TRBD2	TRBJ2-1	TGCGCCAGCAGCCGGGGTGAGCTAGCGGGAAGGGTAAATGAGCAGTTCTTC	CASSRGELAGRVNEQFF
NA	TRBV28	NA	TRBJ2-3	TGTGCCAGCAGTTCTAATACGCAGTATTTT	CASSSNTQYF
NA	TRBV4-3	NA	TRBJ1-1	TGCGCCAGCAGCCAAGAACAGGATACGGCCGCTTTCTTT	CASSQEQDTAAFF
NA	TRBV5-1	TRBD1	TRBJ2-7	TGCGCCAGCAGCCACGGGACAGAGATTTCCTACGAGCAGTACTTC	CASSHGTEISYEQYF
NA	TRBV19	NA	TRBJ1-2	TGTGCCAGTAGTATCCAGGGGAGCGGCAACTATGGCTACACCTTC	CASSIQGSGNYGYTF
NA	TRBV15	NA	TRBJ2-7	TGTGCCACCAGCAGAGTAACAGAGGAGCAGTACTTC	CATSRVTEEQYF
NA	TRBV6-1	TRBD1	TRBJ2-7	TGTGCCAGCAGAACAGGGGGAAACGAGCAGTACTTC	CASRTGGNEQYF
NA	TRBV6-5	TRBD1	TRBJ1-2	TGTGCCAGCAGTTACTCGACCAGGGGGCTCGGAGGCTACACCTTC	CASSYSTRGLGGYTF
few	TRBV18	NA	TRBJ1-5	TGTGCCAGCTCACTGTCACAGGGAAACCAGCCCCAGCATTTT	CASSLSQGNQPQHF
NA	TRBV4-3	NA	TRBJ2-2	TGCGCCAGCAGCCTCGGACTCACCGCGGCGGCCGGGGAGCTGTTTTTT	CASSLGLTAAAGELFF
NA	TRBV28	NA	TRBJ2-7	TGTGCCGCCGAAGGTGCCGCCCGGGCAGGGAATGGCGAGCAGTACTTC	CAAEGAARAGNGEQYF
NA	TRBV19	NA	TRBJ2-4	TGTGCCAGTAGTATAGATTGGGCACAAGCCAAAAACATTCAGTACTTC	CASSIDWAQAKNIQYF
few	TRBV19	NA	TRBJ1-1	TGTGCCAGTAGTATCGCGGGATTAACTGAAGCTTTCTTT	CASSIAGLTEAFF
NA	TRBV4-2	TRBD1	TRBJ1-4	TGTGCCAGCAGCCAACTGGGCAGGGGGCTCCTAGCAACTAATGAAAAACTGTTTTTT	CASSQLGRGLLATNEKLFF
NA	TRBV27	NA	TRBJ2-2	TGTGCCAGCAACCCCTGGGGAGCGGAAAACACCGGGGAGCTGTTTTTT	CASNPWGAENTGELFF
NA	TRBV7-9	TRBD2	TRBJ2-5	TGTGCCAGCAGCCCCCGAAGCGGGAGGGCCGGAGAGACCCAGTACTTC	CASSPRSGRAGETQYF
NA	TRBV29-1	TRBD1	TRBJ2-1	TGCAGCGCTGACCGGGACAGGGGGGTCAATGAGCAGTTCTTC	CSADRDRGVNEQFF
NA	TRBV19	TRBD1	TRBJ2-7	TGTGCCAGTAGTCGGGACAGGGATTACGAGCAGTACTTC	CASSRDRDYEQYF
NA	TRBV28	TRBD1	TRBJ1-4	TGTGCCAGCAGTTCGGGGACAGGGTCGGGTGAAAAACTGTTTTTT	CASSSGTGSGEKLFF
few	TRBV14	TRBD1	TRBJ1-6	TGTGCCAGCAGCCAAGATCTTTGGACAGGGTCAACACCCCTCCACTTT	CASSQDLWTGSTPLHF
NA	TRBV9	TRBD2	TRBJ2-3	TGTGCCAGCAGCGTAGCCGGGGGGGCGGGAGATACGCAGTATTTT	CASSVAGGAGDTQYF
NA	TRBV28	NA	TRBJ1-2	TGTGCCAGCAGTTTACATGTCCCTAACTATGGCTACACCTTC	CASSLHVPNYGYTF
NA	TRBV27	NA	TRBJ2-1	TGTGCCAGCAGTTTCTACGGGGAGCAGTTCTTC	CASSFYGEQFF
once	TRBV4-3	TRBD2	TRBJ2-3	TGCGCCAGCAGCCAAGATCCTTGGAGTGAGGCGGGAGTTATTACAGATACGCAGTATTTT	CASSQDPWSEAGVITDTQYF
once	TRBV18	NA	TRBJ1-6	TGTGCCAGCTCACCAAACACGGGTAATTCACCCCTCCACTTT	CASSPNTGNSPLHF
NA	TRBV4-1	TRBD2	TRBJ2-1	TGCGCCAGCAGCCAAGATTTCGGGACTAGCCCGTTCTTC	CASSQDFGTSPFF
NA	TRBV6-6	NA	TRBJ1-1	TGTGCCAGCAGAGGGGCAGGGTTGAAAACTGAAGCTTTCTTT	CASRGAGLKTEAFF
NA	TRBV27	TRBD2	TRBJ2-1	TGTGCCAGCAATCTAGCGGGAAAAAACAATGAGCAGTTCTTC	CASNLAGKNNEQFF
NA	TRBV12-5	NA	TRBJ2-5	TGTGCTAGTGGTTTCAGGGGAGGGGAGACCCAGTACTTC	CASGFRGGETQYF
NA	TRBV11-2	TRBD1	TRBJ2-7	TGTGCCAGCAGCTTAGCTGGGACAGACTTCTACGAGCAGTACTTC	CASSLAGTDFYEQYF
once	TRBV7-6	TRBD1	TRBJ1-6	TGTGCCAGCAGCTTAGGACAGGGAGCGAGCAATTCACCCCTCCACTTT	CASSLGQGASNSPLHF
NA	TRBV7-2	NA	TRBJ1-2	TGTGCCAGCAGCTTAGACAGGGACTATGGCTACACCTTC	CASSLDRDYGYTF
NA	TRBV7-9	NA	TRBJ1-1	TGTGCCAGCAGCTTAGGAGCCCGTATGGGGGAGGCGAACACTGAAGCTTTCTTT	CASSLGARMGEANTEAFF
once	TRBV5-1	TRBD2	TRBJ2-3	TGCGCCAGCAATAGCGGGGGCCTTGGGGATACGCAGTATTTT	CASNSGGLGDTQYF
NA	TRBV4-3	TRBD2	TRBJ2-7	TGCGCCAGCAGCCAAGCCGCCGGGGGGGGCAAGCAGTACTTC	CASSQAAGGGKQYF
NA	TRBV7-9	NA	TRBJ2-3	TGTGCCAGCAGCGCACCAGGGTTGGGTACGCAGTATTTT	CASSAPGLGTQYF